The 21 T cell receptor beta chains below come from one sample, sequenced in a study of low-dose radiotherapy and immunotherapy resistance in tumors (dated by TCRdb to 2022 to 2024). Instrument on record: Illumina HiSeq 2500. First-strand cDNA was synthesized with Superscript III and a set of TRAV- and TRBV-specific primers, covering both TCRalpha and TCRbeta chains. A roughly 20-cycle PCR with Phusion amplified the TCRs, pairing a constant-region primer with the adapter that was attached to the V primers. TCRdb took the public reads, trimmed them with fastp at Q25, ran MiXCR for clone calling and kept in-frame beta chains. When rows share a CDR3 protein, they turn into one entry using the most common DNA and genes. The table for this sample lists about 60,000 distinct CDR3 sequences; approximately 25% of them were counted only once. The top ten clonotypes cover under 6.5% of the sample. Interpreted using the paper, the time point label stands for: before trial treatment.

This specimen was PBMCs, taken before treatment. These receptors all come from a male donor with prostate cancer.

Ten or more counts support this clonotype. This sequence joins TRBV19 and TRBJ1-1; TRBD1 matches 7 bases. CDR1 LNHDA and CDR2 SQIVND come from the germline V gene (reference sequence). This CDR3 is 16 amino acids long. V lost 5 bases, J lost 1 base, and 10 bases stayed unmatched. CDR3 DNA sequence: TGTGCCAGTAGTGCCCCGACAGGGAGGACGAACACTGAAGCTTTCTTT. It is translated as CASSAPTGRTNTEAFF.

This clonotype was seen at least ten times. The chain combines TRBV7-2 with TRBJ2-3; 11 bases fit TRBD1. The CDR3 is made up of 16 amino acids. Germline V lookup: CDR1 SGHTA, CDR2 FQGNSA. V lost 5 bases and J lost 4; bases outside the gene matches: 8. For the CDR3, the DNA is TGTGCCAGCAGCCTGGGGGACAGGGGGAGGGCAGATACGCAGTATTTT. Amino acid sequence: CASSLGDRGRADTQYF.

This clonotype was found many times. As DNA, the CDR3 is TGTGCCATCAGTGACATAGCCGAGGGAGACACTGAAGCTTTCTTT. Protein: CAISDIAEGDTEAFF. The chain recombines TRBV10-3 with TRBJ1-1; D gene unclear. The CDR3 sequence is 15 residues long. Germline CDR1 ENHRY, CDR2 SYGVKD. V was pared by 3 bases and J by 3 bases, with 14 bases between.

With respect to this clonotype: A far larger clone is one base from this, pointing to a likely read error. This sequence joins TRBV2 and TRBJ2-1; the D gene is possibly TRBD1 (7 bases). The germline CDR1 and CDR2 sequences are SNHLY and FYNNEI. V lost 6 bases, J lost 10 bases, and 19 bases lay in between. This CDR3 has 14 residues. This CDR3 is CASRGGPTGDEQFF. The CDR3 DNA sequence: TGTGCCAGCAGGGGGGGACCCACAGGGGACGAGCAGTTCTTC. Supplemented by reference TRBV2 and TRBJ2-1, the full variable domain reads EPEVTQTPSHQVTQMGQEVILRCVPISNHLYFYWYRQILGQKVEFLVSFYNNEISEKSEIFDDQFSVERPDGSNFTLKIRSTKLEDSAMYFCASRGGPTGDEQFFGPGTRLTVL.

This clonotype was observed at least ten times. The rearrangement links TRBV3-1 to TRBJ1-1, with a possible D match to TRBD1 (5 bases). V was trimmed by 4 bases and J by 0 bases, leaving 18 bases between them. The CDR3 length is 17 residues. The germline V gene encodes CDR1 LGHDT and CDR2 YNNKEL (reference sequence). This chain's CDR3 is CASSPPGAGPLNTEAFF. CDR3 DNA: TGTGCCAGCAGCCCTCCCGGGGCCGGGCCCTTGAACACTGAAGCTTTCTTT.

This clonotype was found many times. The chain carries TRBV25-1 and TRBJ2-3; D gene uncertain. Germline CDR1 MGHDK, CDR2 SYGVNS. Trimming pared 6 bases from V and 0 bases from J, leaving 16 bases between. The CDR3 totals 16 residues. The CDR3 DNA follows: TGTGCCAGCAGCATGACTGACGGGCTGAGCACAGATACGCAGTATTTT. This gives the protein CASSMTDGLSTDTQYF. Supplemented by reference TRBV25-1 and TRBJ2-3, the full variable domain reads EADIYQTPRYLVIGTGKKITLECSQTMGHDKMYWYQQDPGMELHLIHYSYGVNSTEKGDLSSESTVSRIRTEHFPLTLESARPSHTSQYLCASSMTDGLSTDTQYFGPGTRLTVL.

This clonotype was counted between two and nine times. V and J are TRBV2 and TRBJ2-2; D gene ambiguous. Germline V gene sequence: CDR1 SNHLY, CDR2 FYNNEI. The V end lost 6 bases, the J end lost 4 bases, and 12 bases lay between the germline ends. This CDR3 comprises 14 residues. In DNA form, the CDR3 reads TGTGCCAGCAGGAAAGACGAACCCACCGGGGAGCTGTTTTTT. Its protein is CASRKDEPTGELFF.

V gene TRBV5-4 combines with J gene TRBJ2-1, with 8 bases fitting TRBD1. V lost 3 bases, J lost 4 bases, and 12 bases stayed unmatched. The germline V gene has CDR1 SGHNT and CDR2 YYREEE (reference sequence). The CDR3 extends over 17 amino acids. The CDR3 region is CASSSPVGQGGYNEQFF. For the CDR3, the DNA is TGTGCCAGCAGCTCCCCGGTAGGACAGGGAGGATACAATGAGCAGTTCTTC.

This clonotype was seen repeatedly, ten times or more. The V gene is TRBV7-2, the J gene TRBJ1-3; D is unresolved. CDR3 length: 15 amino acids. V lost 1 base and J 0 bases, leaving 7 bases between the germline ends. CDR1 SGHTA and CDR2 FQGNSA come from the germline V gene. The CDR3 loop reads CASSLVSNSGNTIYF. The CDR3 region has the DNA TGTGCCAGCAGCTTAGTTTCCAACTCTGGAAACACCATATATTTT.

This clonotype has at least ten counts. The CDR3 sequence: CASGGLAGVTDTQYF. As DNA, the CDR3 is TGTGCCAGCGGGGGGCTAGCGGGGGTCACAGATACGCAGTATTTT. V gene TRBV28 combines with J gene TRBJ2-3; TRBD2 matches at 10 bases. CDR1 is MDHEN, CDR2 SYDVKM, per germline. The V gene end was trimmed by 8 bases and the J gene end by 2 bases; junction bases not matched to a gene: 7. The CDR3 extends over 15 amino acids.

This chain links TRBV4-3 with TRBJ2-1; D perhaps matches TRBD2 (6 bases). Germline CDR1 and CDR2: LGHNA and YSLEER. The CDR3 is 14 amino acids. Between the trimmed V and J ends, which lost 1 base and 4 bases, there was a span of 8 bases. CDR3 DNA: TGCGCCAGCAGCCAAGGGGCGGGGTACAATGAGCAGTTCTTC. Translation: CASSQGAGYNEQFF.

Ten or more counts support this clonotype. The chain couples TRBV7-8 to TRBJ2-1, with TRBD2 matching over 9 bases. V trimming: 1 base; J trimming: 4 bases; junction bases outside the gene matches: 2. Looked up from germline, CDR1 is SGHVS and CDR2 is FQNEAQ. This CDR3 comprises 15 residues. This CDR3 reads CASSLVAGDYNEQFF. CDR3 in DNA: TGTGCCAGCAGCTTAGTAGCGGGAGATTACAATGAGCAGTTCTTC.

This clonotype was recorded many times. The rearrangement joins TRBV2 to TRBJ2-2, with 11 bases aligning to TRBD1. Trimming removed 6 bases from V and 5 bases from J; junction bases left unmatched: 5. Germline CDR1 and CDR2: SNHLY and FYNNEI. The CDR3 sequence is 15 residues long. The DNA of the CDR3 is TGTGCCAGCAGAACCGGGACAGGGGGGACCGGGGAGCTGTTTTTT. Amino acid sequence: CASRTGTGGTGELFF. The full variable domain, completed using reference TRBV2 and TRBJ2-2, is EPEVTQTPSHQVTQMGQEVILRCVPISNHLYFYWYRQILGQKVEFLVSFYNNEISEKSEIFDDQFSVERPDGSNFTLKIRSTKLEDSAMYFCASRTGTGGTGELFFGEGSRLTVL.

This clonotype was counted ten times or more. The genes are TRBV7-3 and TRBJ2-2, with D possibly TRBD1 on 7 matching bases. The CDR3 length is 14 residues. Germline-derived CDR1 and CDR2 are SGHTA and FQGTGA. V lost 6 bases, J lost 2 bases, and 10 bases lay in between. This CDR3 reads CASRQGGNTGELFF. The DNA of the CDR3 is TGTGCCAGCAGGCAGGGGGGCAACACCGGGGAGCTGTTTTTT.

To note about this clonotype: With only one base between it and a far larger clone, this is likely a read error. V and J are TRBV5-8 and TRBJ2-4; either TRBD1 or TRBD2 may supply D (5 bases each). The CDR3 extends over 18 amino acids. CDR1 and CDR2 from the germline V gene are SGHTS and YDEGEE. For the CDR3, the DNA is TGCGCCAGCAGCCCGATGATAGAGGGACGTAAACCCAAAAACATTCAGTACTTC. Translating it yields CASSPMIEGRKPKNIQYF.

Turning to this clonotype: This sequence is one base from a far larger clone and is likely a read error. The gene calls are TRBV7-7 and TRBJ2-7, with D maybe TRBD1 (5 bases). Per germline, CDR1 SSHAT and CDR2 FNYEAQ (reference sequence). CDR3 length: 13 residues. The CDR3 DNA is TGTGCCAGCAGTCCGACAGATGCCTACGAGCTGTACTTC. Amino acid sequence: CASSPTDAYELYF. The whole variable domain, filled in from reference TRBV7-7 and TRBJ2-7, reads GAGVSQSPRYKVTKRGQDVTLRCDPISSHATLYWYQQALGQGPEFLTYFNYEAQPDKSGLPSDRFSAERPEGSISTLTIQRTEQRDSAMYRCASSPTDAYELYFGPGTRLTVT.

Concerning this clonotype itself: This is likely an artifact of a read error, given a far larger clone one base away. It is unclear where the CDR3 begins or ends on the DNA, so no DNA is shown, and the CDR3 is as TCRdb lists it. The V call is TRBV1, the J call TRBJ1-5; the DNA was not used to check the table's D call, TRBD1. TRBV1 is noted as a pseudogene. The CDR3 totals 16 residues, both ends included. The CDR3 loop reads CASSQWGSGSNQLQHF.

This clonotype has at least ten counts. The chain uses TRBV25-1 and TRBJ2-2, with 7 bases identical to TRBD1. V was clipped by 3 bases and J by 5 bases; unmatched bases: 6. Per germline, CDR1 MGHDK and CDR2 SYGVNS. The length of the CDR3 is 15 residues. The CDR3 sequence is CASSDPGQKTGELFF. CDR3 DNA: TGTGCCAGCAGTGATCCGGGACAGAAAACCGGGGAGCTGTTTTTT.

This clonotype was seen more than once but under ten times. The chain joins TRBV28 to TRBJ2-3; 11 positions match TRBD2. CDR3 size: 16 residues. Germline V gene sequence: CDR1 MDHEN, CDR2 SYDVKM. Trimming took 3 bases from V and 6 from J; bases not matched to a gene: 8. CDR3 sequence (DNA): TGTGCCAGCAGTTTTGGGATAGCGGGAGGGCTCGATACGCAGTATTTT. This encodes CASSFGIAGGLDTQYF. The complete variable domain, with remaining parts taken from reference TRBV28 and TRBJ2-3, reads DVKVTQSSRYLVKRTGEKVFLECVQDMDHENMFWYRQDPGLGLRLIYFSYDVKMKEKGDIPEGYSVSREKKERFSLILESASTNQTSMYLCASSFGIAGGLDTQYFGPGTRLTVL.

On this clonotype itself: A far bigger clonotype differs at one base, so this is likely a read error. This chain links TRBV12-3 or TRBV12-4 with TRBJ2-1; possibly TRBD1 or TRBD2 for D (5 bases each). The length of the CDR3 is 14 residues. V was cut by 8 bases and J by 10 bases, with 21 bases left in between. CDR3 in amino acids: CASGLNGAAYEQFF. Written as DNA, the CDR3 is TGTGCCAGCGGTCTCAACGGGGCCGCCTACGAGCAGTTCTTC.

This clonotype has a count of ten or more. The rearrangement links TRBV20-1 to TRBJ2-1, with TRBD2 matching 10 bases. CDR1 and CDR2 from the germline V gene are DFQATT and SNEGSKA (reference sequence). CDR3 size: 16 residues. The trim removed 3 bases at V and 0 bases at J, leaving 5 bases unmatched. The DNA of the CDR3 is TGCAGTGCTAGGGACCCTAGCGGGGGCTCCTACAATGAGCAGTTCTTC. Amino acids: CSARDPSGGSYNEQFF.